This passage covers 31 T cell receptor beta chains from one sample sequenced in a study of cytomegalovirus exposure and HLA in healthy donors. The PCR made use of 60 Vbeta and 13 Jbeta primers. Profiling relied on immunoSEQ multiplex PCR, and the TCRdb table lists in-frame clones only, not all of them. The table for this sample gives about 160,000 clones. Sequenced input: PBMCs. These receptors were obtained from a man aged 25-40 years in good health and CMV-seronegative.

The rearrangement joins TRBV25-1 to TRBJ2-1, with TRBD2 matching 8 bases. The ends lost 6 bases at V and 3 bases at J; junction bases unmatched: 13. The CDR3 has 17 residues. CDR1 MGHDK and CDR2 SYGVNS come from the germline V gene. The CDR3 sequence is CASSAPAGGLDYNEQFF. The CDR3 region has the DNA TGTGCCAGCAGCGCACCCGCGGGGGGACTAGACTACAATGAGCAGTTCTTC. Together with reference TRBV25-1 and TRBJ2-1, the CDR3 gives the full variable domain: EADIYQTPRYLVIGTGKKITLECSQTMGHDKMYWYQQDPGMELHLIHYSYGVNSTEKGDLSSESTVSRIRTEHFPLTLESARPSHTSQYLCASSAPAGGLDYNEQFFGPGTRLTVL.

The gene calls are TRBV15 and TRBJ1-4, with D possibly matching TRBD1 (5 bases). Trimming pared 0 bases from V and 5 bases from J, leaving 13 bases between. The CDR3 contains 16 residues. In germline, CDR1 is LNHNV, CDR2 YYDKDF (reference sequence). CDR3: CATSRDKRGLNEKLFF. As DNA, the CDR3 is TGTGCCACCAGCAGAGATAAAAGGGGTCTGAATGAAAAACTGTTTTTT.

The J gene is TRBJ2-7, the V gene TRBV27, with D possibly being TRBD2 (6 bases). V shed 4 bases and J shed 0 bases, with 13 bases lying between them. Germline CDR1 MNHEY, CDR2 SMNVEV (reference sequence). The CDR3 totals 15 residues. This CDR3 reads CASSWAGMSSYEQYF. The CDR3 DNA reads as TGTGCCAGCAGTTGGGCGGGAATGAGCTCCTACGAGCAGTACTTC.

The chain joins TRBV2 to TRBJ2-5; D not certain. Germline-derived CDR1 and CDR2 are SNHLY and FYNNEI. The V and J ends lost 6 bases and 4 bases respectively, with 12 bases between them. This CDR3 region has 13 residues. CDR3 protein: CASRRGFGETQYF. DNA for the CDR3: TGTGCCAGCAGGCGAGGTTTTGGAGAGACCCAGTACTTC.

The gene calls are TRBV7-9 and TRBJ2-3; perhaps TRBD2 as D (5 bases). The CDR3 consists of 15 residues. The germline gives CDR1 SEHNR, CDR2 FQNEAQ (reference sequence). Trimming removed 0 bases at V and 6 bases at J, with 13 bases between. CDR3: CASSLALDGADTQYF. The CDR3 coding sequence is TGTGCCAGCAGCTTAGCACTAGATGGTGCCGATACGCAGTATTTT.

The chain joins TRBV27 to TRBJ2-3; the D gene is possibly TRBD2 (6 bases). V was shortened by 7 bases and J by 0 bases, with 14 bases between the two germline ends. CDR1 is MNHEY and CDR2 is SMNVEV in the germline V gene (reference sequence). This CDR3 is 15 amino acids long. The CDR3 protein is CASKAGVHSTDTQYF. The CDR3 bases are TGTGCCAGCAAAGCGGGCGTCCATAGCACAGATACGCAGTATTTT.

V gene TRBV5-1 combines with J gene TRBJ2-5; 16 bases agree with TRBD2. CDR1 SGHRS and CDR2 YFSETQ come from the germline V gene. The V and J ends lost 3 bases and 5 bases, in that order; junction bases with no gene match: 7. This CDR3 contains 17 residues. The chain's CDR3 is CASSSGLAGGRGETQYF. The CDR3 DNA reads as TGCGCCAGCAGCTCGGGACTAGCGGGAGGGCGGGGCGAGACCCAGTACTTC.

The genes are TRBV5-6 and TRBJ1-2; the match to TRBD1 covers 8 bases. V shed 3 bases and J 1 base; nucleotides not matched to a gene: 5. CDR3 length: 15 amino acids. Per germline, CDR1 SGHDT and CDR2 YYEEEE. The CDR3 DNA reads as TGTGCCAGCAGCTCACGAACAGGGGGTAACTATGGCTACACCTTC. Translated: CASSSRTGGNYGYTF.

The chain recombines TRBV5-1 with TRBJ2-2; 7 nucleotides agree with TRBD1. The CDR3 extends over 13 amino acids. V trimming: 6 bases; J trimming: 4 bases; junction bases outside the gene matches: 3. Germline V gene lookup returns CDR1 SGHRS and CDR2 YFSETQ. The chain's CDR3 is CASTTGVTGELFF. The DNA of the CDR3 is TGCGCCAGCACCACAGGGGTCACCGGGGAGCTGTTTTTT.

This chain joins TRBV27 and TRBJ2-5; TRBD1 aligns across 9 bases. CDR1 and CDR2 (germline): MNHEY, SMNVEV (reference sequence). The CDR3 sequence is 15 residues long. Germline trimming cut 7 bases from V and 4 bases from J; bases unmatched to any gene: 10. CDR3 bases: TGTGCCAGCAATAGGGGACAGGGCGGGGGAGAGACCCAGTACTTC. This encodes CASNRGQGGGETQYF.

The chain has TRBV7-9 and TRBJ2-1; 9 positions agree with TRBD1. V lost 5 bases and J lost 4; bases outside the gene matches: 6. The CDR3 runs 15 residues. Germline lookup yields CDR1 SEHNR and CDR2 FQNEAQ (reference sequence). The CDR3 reads CASSTGQGNYNEQFF. The CDR3 region has the DNA TGTGCCAGCAGCACCGGACAGGGGAATTACAATGAGCAGTTCTTC.

The chain carries TRBV28 and TRBJ2-1, with 8 bases matching TRBD1. Per germline, CDR1 MDHEN and CDR2 SYDVKM. V was pared by 7 bases and J by 8 bases, with 10 bases of the junction left unmatched. This CDR3 has 14 amino acids. The DNA of the CDR3 is TGTGCCAGCACCCGACCGGGACAGGCCGATGAGCAGTTCTTC. It yields the protein CASTRPGQADEQFF. Looking up the rest from reference TRBV28 and TRBJ2-1 gives the full variable domain: DVKVTQSSRYLVKRTGEKVFLECVQDMDHENMFWYRQDPGLGLRLIYFSYDVKMKEKGDIPEGYSVSREKKERFSLILESASTNQTSMYLCASTRPGQADEQFFGPGTRLTVL.

This chain links TRBV14 with TRBJ2-7; D is uncertain. The CDR3 runs to 13 residues. Trimming stripped 4 bases from V and 3 bases from J, with 10 bases between. CDR1 and CDR2 from the germline V gene are SGHDN and FVKESK. This CDR3 is CASSRESRYEQYF. The CDR3 nucleotides are TGTGCCAGCAGCCGCGAATCACGCTACGAGCAGTACTTC.

The chain joins TRBV10-1 to TRBJ2-1, with TRBD1 matching 7 bases. Germline lookup yields CDR1 WNHNN and CDR2 SYGVQD (reference sequence). Losses at the gene ends were 6 bases for V and 3 bases for J; bases not matched to a gene: 11. This CDR3 comprises 16 residues. CDR3 coding DNA: TGCGCCAGCAGATTACCACAGGGGAACTTCTACAATGAGCAGTTCTTC. As protein: CASRLPQGNFYNEQFF.

This sequence joins TRBV5-5 and TRBJ1-5; D call uncertain. This CDR3 contains 16 residues. Trimming pared 1 base from V and 0 bases from J, leaving 11 bases between. Per germline, CDR1 SGHKS and CDR2 YYEKEE (reference sequence). CDR3 in DNA: TGTGCCAGCAGCTTGATGGCAACCCCTAGCAATCAGCCCCAGCATTTT. Its protein product is CASSLMATPSNQPQHF.

The chain links TRBV18 to TRBJ2-1; D is possibly TRBD1 (5 bases). Germline loops: CDR1 KGHSH, CDR2 LQKENI. The length of the CDR3 is 15 residues. V gave up 2 bases and J gave up 6 bases, with 14 bases separating them. Here the CDR3 reads CASSPGQGRVNEQFF. CDR3 coding DNA: TGTGCCAGCTCACCAGGGCAGGGTAGGGTCAATGAGCAGTTCTTC.

The V call is TRBV7-9, the J call TRBJ1-1; no reliable D call. Germline V gene data show CDR1 as SEHNR and CDR2 as FQNEAQ (reference sequence). The CDR3 runs to 13 residues. V was pared by 6 bases and J by 1 base, with 9 bases between. CDR3 coding DNA: TGTGCCAGCAGTTTGGACTCGAACACTGAAGCTTTCTTT. Residues: CASSLDSNTEAFF. The full variable domain, completed using reference TRBV7-9 and TRBJ1-1, is DTGVSQNPRHKITKRGQNVTFRCDPISEHNRLYWYRQTLGQGPEFLTYFQNEAQLEKSRLLSDRFSAERPKGSFSTLEIQRTEQGDSAMYLCASSLDSNTEAFFGQGTRLTVV.

The V call is TRBV10-3, the J call TRBJ1-5; D ambiguous. CDR1 is ENHRY, CDR2 SYGVKD, per germline. This CDR3 contains 17 residues. Trimming stripped 0 bases from V and 2 bases from J, with 14 bases between. CDR3 bases: TGTGCCATCAGTGAGTCGGTTCCCTATCTGGGCAATCAGCCCCAGCATTTT. Its translation is CAISESVPYLGNQPQHF.

The rearrangement links TRBV12-5 to TRBJ2-5, with TRBD1 as a possible D gene (6 bases). The CDR3 spans 14 residues. V was cut by 5 bases and J by 3 bases, with 13 bases left in between. CDR1 LGHNT and CDR2 FRNRAP come from the germline V gene. CDR3 protein: CASGTLGGKETQYF. CDR3 sequence (DNA): TGTGCTAGTGGTACCCTTGGGGGCAAAGAGACCCAGTACTTC.

The genes are TRBV11-3 and TRBJ2-5, with 7 bases aligning to TRBD2. The V gene end was trimmed by 1 base and the J gene end by 4 bases; junction bases not matched to a gene: 0. The CDR3 is made up of 13 amino acids. CDR1 and CDR2 from the germline V gene are SGHNT and YENEEA. CDR3 sequence (DNA): TGTGCCAGCAGCTTAGGGACTAGAGAGACCCAGTACTTC. Protein product: CASSLGTRETQYF.

The V call is TRBV5-1, the J call TRBJ1-1; TRBD1 aligns across 7 bases. Germline lookup yields CDR1 SGHRS and CDR2 YFSETQ. The length of the CDR3 is 16 residues. V lost 4 bases to trimming and J lost 0 bases; unmatched junction nucleotides: 9. CDR3 protein: CASSRGQVSMNTEAFF. In DNA form, the CDR3 reads TGCGCCAGCAGCCGCGGACAGGTTTCCATGAACACTGAAGCTTTCTTT.

The DNA of the CDR3 is TGTGCCAGCAGCTTAATGGCGCTAGCGGGAGACTTCTCCTACAATGAGCAGTTCTTC. Its translation is CASSLMALAGDFSYNEQFF. The genes are TRBV7-3 and TRBJ2-1; 10 positions match TRBD2. This CDR3 contains 19 residues. From germline, CDR1 is SGHTA and CDR2 FQGTGA. J gave up 0 bases and V 1 base, and 9 bases lay outside the gene matches.

The chain uses TRBV9 and TRBJ2-3; TRBD1 aligns across 9 bases. Germline assignment: CDR1 SGDLS and CDR2 YYNGEE. J lost 2 bases, V lost 3 bases, and 7 bases had no gene match. This CDR3 comprises 16 residues. This chain's CDR3 is CASSEGQGLDTDTQYF. Here the CDR3 DNA reads TGTGCCAGCAGCGAGGGACAGGGATTGGACACAGATACGCAGTATTTT.

The rearrangement uses TRBV4-2 and TRBJ2-4, with TRBD2 matching over 8 bases. Looked up from germline, CDR1 is LGHNA and CDR2 is YNFKEQ. The J segment lost 0 bases and the V segment lost 3 bases, leaving 16 bases of the junction unmatched. The CDR3 runs to 20 residues. In DNA form, the CDR3 reads TGTGCCAGCAGCCAGGAAACTAGGGCGGGAGGCCCCCTAGCCAAAAACATTCAGTACTTC. Residues: CASSQETRAGGPLAKNIQYF.

The CDR3 loop is CATSRPSGVGQPQHF. The DNA for the CDR3 is TGTGCCACCAGCAGGCCCTCAGGTGTTGGTCAGCCCCAGCATTTT. This chain connects TRBV15 to TRBJ1-5; D unresolved. Trimming pared 3 bases from V and 6 bases from J, leaving 15 bases between. The CDR3 has 15 amino acids. The germline V gene encodes CDR1 LNHNV and CDR2 YYDKDF (reference sequence).

The V gene is TRBV7-3, the J gene TRBJ2-7, with TRBD2 identical over 10 bases. V lost 1 base to trimming and J lost 5 bases; unmatched junction nucleotides: 8. The germline gives CDR1 SGHTA, CDR2 FQGTGA. The length of the CDR3 is 16 residues. The CDR3 DNA reads TGTGCCAGCAGCTTAAGATCGGCTAGCGGGAGCCACGAGCAGTACTTC. It specifies CASSLRSASGSHEQYF.

V is TRBV4-3 and J is TRBJ2-3, with 10 bases that match TRBD2. Germline V lookup: CDR1 LGHNA, CDR2 YSLEER. The CDR3 loop spans 16 amino acids. Trimming cost V 5 bases and J 4 bases; bases outside gene matches: 9. This CDR3 is CASSGLSGRSPDTQYF. The DNA for the CDR3 is TGCGCCAGCAGCGGACTTAGCGGGAGGAGCCCAGATACGCAGTATTTT.

The rearrangement uses TRBV28 and TRBJ2-1, with 7 bases lining up with TRBD1. The germline V gene encodes CDR1 MDHEN and CDR2 SYDVKM. V was clipped by 6 bases and J by 5 bases; unmatched bases: 10. The CDR3 length is 15 residues. The CDR3 sequence is CASSHRGRADNEQFF. The CDR3 DNA sequence: TGTGCCAGCAGCCACAGGGGCAGGGCCGACAATGAGCAGTTCTTC.

V and J are TRBV9 and TRBJ1-4; D unresolved. The CDR3 is made up of 14 amino acids. Germline CDR1 is SGDLS and CDR2 is YYNGEE. The V and J ends lost 2 bases and 8 bases respectively, with 13 bases between them. The CDR3 nucleotides are TGTGCCAGCAGCGTCCACATGGCCGGGGAAAAACTGTTTTTT. It is translated as CASSVHMAGEKLFF.

The rearrangement joins TRBV2 to TRBJ1-2, with 9 bases identical to TRBD1. Trimming removed 6 bases from V and 7 bases from J; junction bases left unmatched: 15. The CDR3 sequence is 16 residues long. Germline V gene sequence: CDR1 SNHLY, CDR2 FYNNEI. The CDR3 loop reads CASSKLQVGQGPGYTF. The CDR3 DNA sequence: TGTGCCAGCAGCAAACTCCAAGTGGGACAGGGTCCTGGCTACACCTTC.

The chain joins TRBV10-1 to TRBJ2-7; weak D call: TRBD1 (5 bases). This CDR3 comprises 14 residues. The V gene's germline CDR1 is WNHNN and CDR2 SYGVQD (reference sequence). Trimming stripped 0 bases from V and 2 bases from J, with 8 bases between. The CDR3 loop is CASSESDIPYEQYF. The DNA for the CDR3 is TGCGCCAGCAGTGAGTCGGACATTCCCTACGAGCAGTACTTC.